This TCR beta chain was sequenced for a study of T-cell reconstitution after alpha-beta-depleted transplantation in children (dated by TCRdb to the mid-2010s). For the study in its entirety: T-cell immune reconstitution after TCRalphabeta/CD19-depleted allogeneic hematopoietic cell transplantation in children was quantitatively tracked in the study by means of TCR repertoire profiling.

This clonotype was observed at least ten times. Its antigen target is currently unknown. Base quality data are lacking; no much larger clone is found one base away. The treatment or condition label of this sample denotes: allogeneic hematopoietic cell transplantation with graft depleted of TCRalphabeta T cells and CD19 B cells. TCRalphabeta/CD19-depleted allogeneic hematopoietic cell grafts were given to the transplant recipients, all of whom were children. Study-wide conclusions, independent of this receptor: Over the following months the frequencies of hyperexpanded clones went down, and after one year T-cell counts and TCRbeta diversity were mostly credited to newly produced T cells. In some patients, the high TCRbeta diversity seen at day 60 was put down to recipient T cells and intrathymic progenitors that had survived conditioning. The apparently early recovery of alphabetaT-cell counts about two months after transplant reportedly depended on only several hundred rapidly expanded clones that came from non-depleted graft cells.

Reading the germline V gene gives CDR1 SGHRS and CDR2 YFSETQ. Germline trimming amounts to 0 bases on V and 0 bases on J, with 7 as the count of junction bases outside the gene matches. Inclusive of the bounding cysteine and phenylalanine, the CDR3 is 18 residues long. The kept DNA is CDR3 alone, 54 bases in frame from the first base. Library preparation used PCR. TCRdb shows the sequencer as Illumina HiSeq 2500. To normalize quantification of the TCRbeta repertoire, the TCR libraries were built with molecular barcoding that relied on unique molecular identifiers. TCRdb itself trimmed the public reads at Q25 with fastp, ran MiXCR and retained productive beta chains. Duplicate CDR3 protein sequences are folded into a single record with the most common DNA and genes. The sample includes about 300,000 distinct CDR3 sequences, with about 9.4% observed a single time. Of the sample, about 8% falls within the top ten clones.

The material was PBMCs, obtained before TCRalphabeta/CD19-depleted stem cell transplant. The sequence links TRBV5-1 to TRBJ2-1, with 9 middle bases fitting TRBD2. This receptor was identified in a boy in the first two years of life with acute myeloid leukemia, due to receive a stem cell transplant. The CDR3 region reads CASSLEGIAGVSYNEQFF. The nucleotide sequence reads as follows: TGCGCCAGCAGCTTGGAGGGCATAGCGGGAGTCTCCTACAATGAGCAGTTCTTC.